This T cell receptor beta chain was identified during a study of early T cells in non-severe SARS-CoV-2 infection. Study at large: Sequencing used unsorted whole-blood bulk RNA, so chains lack pairing.

Individual cDNA molecules carried attached unique molecular identifiers. TCRdb analysed the 5' RACE reads with MiXCR anew, one entry per CDR3 protein. The table records roughly 90,000 distinct CDR3 sequences, roughly 14% of them present only once. Trimming shortened V by 0 bases and J by 6 bases, and 8 bases separated the two germline ends. The CDR3 runs 13 residues. The germline V gene encodes CDR1 SGHNT and CDR2 YYREEE (reference sequence). Study-wide findings and caveats: Sequences matched to VDJdb favored anti-spike CD8 responses, while private and CD4 specificities were missed.

This clonotype has at least ten counts. The antigen remains undetermined. The sample taken for sequencing was whole blood. This rearrangement joins TRBV5-4 to TRBJ2-3; D remains unclear. The receptor's source is an adult who was a healthcare worker with PCR-confirmed SARS-CoV-2 infection or an uninfected control (not recorded which). The CDR3 region has the DNA TGTGCCAGCAGCTTGGCCATGGAGGATACGCAGTATTTT. Residues: CASSLAMEDTQYF.